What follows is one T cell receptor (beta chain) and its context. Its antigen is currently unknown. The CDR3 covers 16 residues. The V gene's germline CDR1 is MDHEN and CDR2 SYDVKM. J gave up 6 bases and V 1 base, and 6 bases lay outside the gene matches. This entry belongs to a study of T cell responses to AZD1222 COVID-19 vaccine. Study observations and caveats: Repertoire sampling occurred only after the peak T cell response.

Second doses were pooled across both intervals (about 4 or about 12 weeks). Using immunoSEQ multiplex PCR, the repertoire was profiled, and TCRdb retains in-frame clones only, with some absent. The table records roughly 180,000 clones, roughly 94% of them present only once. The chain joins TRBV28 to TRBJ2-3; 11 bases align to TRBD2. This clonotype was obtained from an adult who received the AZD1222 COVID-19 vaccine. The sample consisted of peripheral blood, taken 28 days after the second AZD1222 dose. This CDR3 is CASSLFPSGRLDTQYF. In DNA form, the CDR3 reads TGTGCCAGCAGTTTATTTCCTAGCGGGAGGCTGGATACGCAGTATTTT.